The present TCR beta chain was sequenced within a study of early T cells in non-severe SARS-CoV-2 infection. Looking at the study overall: Unsorted whole-blood RNA was sequenced in bulk, leaving chains unpaired.

Unique molecular identifiers were affixed to single, distinct cDNA molecules. TCRdb ran MiXCR on the 5' RACE reads and lists one entry per CDR3 protein. The data contain some 120,000 distinct CDR3 sequences, 15% of them singletons. Study results and limitations: VDJdb matching, biased toward anti-spike CD8 responses, missed private and CD4 specificities.

The CDR3 length is 12 residues. Germline loops: CDR1 MGHRA, CDR2 YSYEKL. V was shortened by 5 bases and J by 9 bases, with 14 bases between the two germline ends. This clonotype was detected a few times. Its specificity is not known. Sequenced sample: whole blood. The TCR comes from an adult who was a healthcare worker with PCR-confirmed SARS-CoV-2 infection or an uninfected control (not recorded which). The chain combines TRBV4-1 with TRBJ2-7, with D possibly matching TRBD2 (6 bases). The CDR3 is CASSSSRGVQYF. For the CDR3, the DNA is TGCGCCAGCAGCTCTAGCCGCGGGGTGCAGTACTTC.